Each of the 29 T cell receptor beta chains below was sequenced from the same sample in a study of identical twins. In TCRdb, the 5' RACE reads were re-called with MiXCR into one record per CDR3 protein. The profile shows 130,000 to 150,000 distinct CDR3 sequences, 3% to 4% of them singletons. The sequenced sample was memory T cells sorted from blood. The receptors derive from a man aged 18 to 35 in good health.

This clonotype occurred once. Because the CDR3 is missing its conserved closing phenylalanine or tryptophan, this is likely a read error. The limits of the CDR3 on the DNA are not certain, so only TCRdb's listed CDR3 is given. V gene TRBV5-1 combines with J gene TRBJ2-3; the D call of TRBD2 is as the table states it, not checked on the DNA. Termini included, the CDR3 measures 16 amino acids. Per germline, CDR1 SGHRS and CDR2 YFSETQ. CDR3 protein: CASSLLLAENGDTQYY.

This clonotype was detected many times. The rearrangement links TRBV7-8 to TRBJ2-5, with D perhaps TRBD2 (6 bases). V was shortened by 5 bases and J by 1 base, with 11 bases between the two germline ends. Germline V CDR1 and CDR2: SGHVS, FQNEAQ. The CDR3 loop spans 14 amino acids. The chain's CDR3 is CASSLGTSQETQYF. In nucleotides, the CDR3 is TGTGCCAGCAGCCTGGGGACTTCCCAAGAGACCCAGTACTTC.

This clonotype was seen many times. V is TRBV20-1 and J is TRBJ2-5, with 9 positions matching TRBD2. Trimming cost V 2 bases and J 5 bases; bases outside gene matches: 6. This CDR3 has 14 amino acids. The germline V gene encodes CDR1 DFQATT and CDR2 SNEGSKA (reference sequence). The CDR3 nucleotides are TGCAGTGCTAGAAGATTAGCGGGAGTTGAGACCCAGTACTTC. Translation gives CSARRLAGVETQYF.

This clonotype was seen only a few times. CDR3 residues: CASSLGVPSPREQYF. The CDR3 DNA reads TGCGCCAGCAGCTTGGGCGTTCCTTCCCCTCGGGAGCAGTACTTC. This sequence joins TRBV5-1 and TRBJ2-7; D unclear. Trimming removed 0 bases from V and 7 bases from J, with 17 bases in between. The CDR3 length is 15 residues. Germline V gives CDR1 SGHRS, CDR2 YFSETQ. Looking up the rest from reference TRBV5-1 and TRBJ2-7 gives the full variable domain: KAGVTQTPRYLIKTRGQQVTLSCSPISGHRSVSWYQQTPGQGLQFLFEYFSETQRNKGNFPGRFSGRQFSNSRSEMNVSTLELGDSALYLCASSLGVPSPREQYFGPGTRLTVT.

This clonotype appeared many times. The V and J genes are TRBV20-1 and TRBJ2-3, with 9 bases lining up with TRBD2. Germline values: CDR1 DFQATT, CDR2 SNEGSKA (reference sequence). V shed 4 bases, J shed 2 bases, and the junction held 4 bases outside the gene matches. The CDR3 loop spans 14 amino acids. The CDR3: CSATGLAPTDTQYF. The CDR3 DNA is TGCAGTGCTACCGGACTAGCGCCCACAGATACGCAGTATTTT.

The chain couples TRBV20-1 to TRBJ2-2; no clear D. Germline CDR1 reads DFQATT; CDR2 reads SNEGSKA (reference sequence). This CDR3 is 12 amino acids long. Trimming removed 6 bases at V and 8 bases at J, with 13 bases between. CDR3 sequence: CSAPAPAGELFF. The CDR3 DNA reads as TGCAGTGCCCCGGCGCCCGCGGGGGAGCTGTTTTTT.

This clonotype was detected many times. The CDR3 DNA reads as TGTGCCAGCAGCTTAAAGACAGGTGCCACTGAAGCTTTCTTT. It specifies CASSLKTGATEAFF. The rearrangement links TRBV6-5 to TRBJ1-1; D may be TRBD1 (6 bases). Trimming took 6 bases from V and 4 from J, leaving 15 bases between them. Looked up from germline, CDR1 is MNHEY and CDR2 is SVGAGI. This CDR3 contains 14 residues.

This clonotype appeared many times. The rearrangement joins TRBV5-6 to TRBJ2-1; no reliable D call. Trimming took 0 bases from V and 0 from J, leaving 10 bases between them. This CDR3 spans 16 amino acids. Germline-derived CDR1 and CDR2 are SGHDT and YYEEEE. The CDR3 region has the DNA TGTGCCAGCAGCTTGGGTCGGAAGAGCTCCTACAATGAGCAGTTCTTC. This encodes CASSLGRKSSYNEQFF.

This clonotype was counted many times. The chain employs TRBV20-1 and TRBJ2-1; TRBD2 is a possible D gene (5 bases). Germline V lookup: CDR1 DFQATT, CDR2 SNEGSKA (reference sequence). The length of the CDR3 is 16 residues. V lost 4 bases to trimming and J lost 2 bases, with 18 bases between them. CDR3 residues: CSATSLRGLTYNEQFF. The CDR3 coding sequence is TGCAGTGCTACTAGCCTGAGAGGGTTAACCTACAATGAGCAGTTCTTC.

This clonotype was counted ten times or more. The gene calls are TRBV18 and TRBJ2-7, with a possible D match to TRBD2 (6 bases). Per germline, CDR1 KGHSH and CDR2 LQKENI. Trimming cost V 2 bases and J 6 bases, with 8 bases left between them. This CDR3 is built from 12 residues. The CDR3 nucleotides are TGTGCCAGCTCACCAAGGGGAGGCGAGCAGTACGTC. This translates into CASSPRGGEQYV.

There are many counts of this clonotype. V gene TRBV6-2 or TRBV6-3 combines with J gene TRBJ2-3, with TRBD2 matching over 8 bases. After removal of 6 bases from V and 2 bases from J, the junction contained 7 bases not matched to a gene. Per the germline V gene, CDR1 is MNHEY and CDR2 is SVGEGT. The CDR3 sequence is 15 residues long. DNA for the CDR3: TGTGCCAGCAGCAAGGCTAGCGGGCCCACAGATACGCAGTATTTT. It codes for CASSKASGPTDTQYF.

There are a few counts of this clonotype. The chain links TRBV20-1 to TRBJ2-1; D is perhaps TRBD2 (5 bases). The CDR3 length is 15 residues. Per germline, CDR1 DFQATT and CDR2 SNEGSKA (reference sequence). Trimming took 2 bases from V and 0 from J, leaving 11 bases between them. CDR3 nucleotide sequence: TGCAGTGCTAGATCGGTAGCGAGCTCCTACAATGAGCAGTTCTTC. It specifies CSARSVASSYNEQFF.

This chain connects TRBV30 to TRBJ2-7; the match to TRBD2 covers 9 bases. Germline lookup yields CDR1 GTSNPN and CDR2 SVGIG (reference sequence). The CDR3 sequence is 13 residues long. The ends lost 3 bases at V and 2 bases at J; junction bases unmatched: 2. CDR3 residues: CAWSRLAAYEQYV. In nucleotides, the CDR3 is TGTGCCTGGAGCAGACTAGCGGCCTACGAGCAGTACGTC.

The table lists this clonotype with many counts. The chain carries TRBV12-5 and TRBJ1-1; no reliable D call. From germline, CDR1 is LGHNT and CDR2 FRNRAP. V gave up 10 bases and J gave up 1 base, with 7 bases separating them. The CDR3 contains 11 residues. The CDR3 sequence: CATTKNTEAFF. The CDR3 DNA reads as TGTGCTACGACCAAGAACACTGAAGCTTTCTTT.

This clonotype was observed at least ten times. The chain links TRBV5-5 to TRBJ1-5; D not resolved. The germline gives CDR1 SGHKS, CDR2 YYEKEE (reference sequence). Between the trimmed V and J ends, which lost 0 bases and 6 bases, there was a span of 13 bases. CDR3 length: 15 residues. The CDR3 DNA is TGTGCCAGCAGCTTGGGGGTGCGGGTGCGTCAGCCCCAGCATTTT. Amino acids: CASSLGVRVRQPQHF.

Ten or more counts support this clonotype. The chain combines TRBV7-2 with TRBJ1-4; 7 bases fit TRBD1. The junction had 7 bases not matched to a gene; V was cut back by 6 bases and J by 0 bases. CDR3 size: 16 residues. Germline V CDR1 and CDR2: SGHTA, FQGNSA. The DNA for the CDR3 is TGTGCCAGCAGTTCCACCGGGACAGCAACTAATGAAAAACTGTTTTTT. Amino acid sequence: CASSSTGTATNEKLFF.

This clonotype appeared many times. The rearrangement joins TRBV27 to TRBJ1-1, with TRBD1 as a possible D gene (6 bases). V lost 3 bases, J lost 1 base, and 12 bases lay in between. The germline V gene encodes CDR1 MNHEY and CDR2 SMNVEV (reference sequence). The CDR3 extends over 15 amino acids. The CDR3 nucleotides are TGTGCCAGCAGTTTCCGGGGGGCGCGGAACACTGAAGCTTTCTTT. Its translation is CASSFRGARNTEAFF.

The CDR3 DNA is TGTGCCAGCAGTGGACCCGATCAGGGGAAGTTGGAGACCCAGTACTTC. Its protein is CASSGPDQGKLETQYF. The J gene is TRBJ2-5, the V gene TRBV6-1, with D possibly TRBD1 on 6 matching bases. The germline V and J ends were trimmed by 4 bases and 5 bases, with 20 bases remaining between them. Germline CDR1 MNHNS, CDR2 SASEGT. CDR3 length: 16 residues.

This clonotype appeared many times. This chain joins TRBV12-3 or TRBV12-4 and TRBJ2-7; 7 bases agree with TRBD2. Germline trimming cut 5 bases from V and 3 bases from J; bases unmatched to any gene: 4. CDR3 length: 13 residues. The CDR3 nucleotides read TGTGCCAGCAGTAGCGGGGCTAGCTACGAGCAGTACGTC. Protein: CASSSGASYEQYV.

Many counts were recorded for this clonotype. The V gene is TRBV14, the J gene TRBJ2-7, with D uncertain. V dropped 4 bases and J dropped 4 bases, with 11 bases sitting between them. In germline, CDR1 is SGHDN, CDR2 FVKESK. The CDR3 loop spans 13 amino acids. The CDR3 reads CASSRSQFYEQYV. CDR3 sequence (DNA): TGTGCCAGCAGCCGGAGTCAATTTTACGAGCAGTACGTC.

This sequence joins TRBV21-1 and TRBJ1-5; the table calls TRBD1, which could not be checked here. TRBV21-1 constitutes a pseudogene. The CDR3 consists of 19 residues. In DNA form, the CDR3 reads TGTGCCAGCAGCGCCGGGCCCGGGGACAGCCTTGAAGGCAATCAGCCCCAGCATTTT. Translated, it gives CASSAGPGDSLEGNQPQHF.

The sample holds many counts of this clonotype. The chain joins TRBV7-2 to TRBJ1-2; TRBD1 matches 8 bases. Trimming at V came to 5 bases and at J to 2 bases, leaving 4 bases not matched to a gene. The CDR3 runs 14 residues. From germline, CDR1 is SGHTA and CDR2 FQGNSA. The CDR3 DNA sequence: TGTGCCAGCAGCCGAGACAGGGGAAACTATGGCTACACCTTC. Translated, it gives CASSRDRGNYGYTF.

There are many counts of this clonotype. This chain uses TRBV11-3 with TRBJ2-5, with 7 positions matching TRBD2. The CDR3 spans 15 residues. V shed 2 bases, J shed 4 bases, and the junction held 7 bases outside the gene matches. Germline V gene sequence: CDR1 SGHNT, CDR2 YENEEA. The CDR3 coding sequence is TGTGCCAGCAGCTTACTTGGGCTAGCGGTAGAGACCCAGTACTTC. The encoded protein is CASSLLGLAVETQYF.

This clonotype was observed many times. V is TRBV11-3 and J is TRBJ2-5; D is ambiguous. The CDR3 covers 17 residues. The V end was cut by 1 base, the J end by 1 base, with 16 bases between. The V gene's germline CDR1 is SGHNT and CDR2 YENEEA. The CDR3 nucleotides are TGTGCCAGCAGCTTAGGAAGAAATAGGTACTCCCAAGAGACCCAGTACTTC. Translating gives CASSLGRNRYSQETQYF.

This clonotype has ten or more counts. This chain connects TRBV2 to TRBJ2-3; a weak D match, TRBD2 (6 bases). V lost 0 bases to trimming and J lost 4 bases, with 14 bases between them. The CDR3 extends over 16 amino acids. The germline V gene has CDR1 SNHLY and CDR2 FYNNEI. The CDR3 sequence: CASSEALGGGADTQYF. In DNA, the CDR3 is TGTGCCAGCAGTGAAGCGCTGGGCGGAGGGGCAGATACGCAGTATTTT.

The sample holds many counts of this clonotype. This chain links TRBV9 with TRBJ1-4; D perhaps matches TRBD1 (6 bases). The CDR3 is 15 residues long. V lost 0 bases, J lost 8 bases, and 14 bases lay in between. The V gene's germline CDR1 is SGDLS and CDR2 YYNGEE. The CDR3 bases are TGTGCCAGCAGCGTAGCTGGCAGGGGAGGCGAAAAACTGTTTTTT. It is translated as CASSVAGRGGEKLFF.

This clonotype was counted at least ten times. The chain recombines TRBV11-2 with TRBJ2-3, with no clear D. The CDR3 length is 14 residues. The ends were cut back, 1 base at V and 7 bases at J, with 12 bases in the middle. CDR1 is SGHAT and CDR2 is FQNNGV in the germline V gene. DNA for the CDR3: TGTGCCAGCAGCTTAGCCCGGTCGACGAATACGCAGTATTTT. Translation: CASSLARSTNTQYF.

This clonotype was recorded at least ten times. The rearrangement links TRBV20-1 to TRBJ1-5; D is uncertain. The CDR3 contains 13 residues. CDR1 is DFQATT, CDR2 SNEGSKA, per germline (reference sequence). Trimming took off 5 bases at V and 4 bases at J, with 12 bases between the two ends. The CDR3 sequence is CSAPLGVNQPQHF. The DNA for the CDR3 is TGCAGTGCTCCCCTTGGGGTAAATCAGCCCCAGCATTTT.

In its sample, this clonotype was seen many times. J is TRBJ1-1 and V is TRBV3-1, with D possibly matching TRBD1 (5 bases). CDR1 LGHDT and CDR2 YNNKEL come from the germline V gene (reference sequence). The germline V and J ends were trimmed by 3 bases and 1 base, with 12 bases remaining between them. The CDR3 contains 15 residues. In DNA, the CDR3 is TGTGCCAGCAGCCACCTCCGACAGCAGAACACTGAAGCTTTCTTT. Its translation is CASSHLRQQNTEAFF.